This T cell receptor (beta chain) is from a study of T cells in Graves' hyperthyroidism and ophthalmopathy. A few counts support this clonotype. TCR beta CDR3 regions were amplified from RNA transcripts. Initially, a first-round RT-PCR of the TCR CDR3 employed the HTBI primer set. TCRdb used MiXCR to reprocess the multiplex PCR reads, holding one entry per CDR3 protein. The sample shows around 700,000 distinct CDR3 sequences, 18% of them seen only once. What was sequenced was blood. This receptor was obtained from a woman between 50 and 59 years old with Graves' hyperthyroidism that later progressed to Graves' ophthalmopathy.

The CDR3, as DNA: TGTGCCAGCAGCTTACAGTCGGGGTTTGGCTACACCTTC. Translation: CASSLQSGFGYTF. This chain links TRBV7-3 with TRBJ1-2; D remains unclear. The V gene lost 2 bases and the J gene lost 7 bases, with 11 bases spanning the gap. CDR1 and CDR2 from the germline V gene are SGHTA and FQGTGA. CDR3 length: 13 amino acids.